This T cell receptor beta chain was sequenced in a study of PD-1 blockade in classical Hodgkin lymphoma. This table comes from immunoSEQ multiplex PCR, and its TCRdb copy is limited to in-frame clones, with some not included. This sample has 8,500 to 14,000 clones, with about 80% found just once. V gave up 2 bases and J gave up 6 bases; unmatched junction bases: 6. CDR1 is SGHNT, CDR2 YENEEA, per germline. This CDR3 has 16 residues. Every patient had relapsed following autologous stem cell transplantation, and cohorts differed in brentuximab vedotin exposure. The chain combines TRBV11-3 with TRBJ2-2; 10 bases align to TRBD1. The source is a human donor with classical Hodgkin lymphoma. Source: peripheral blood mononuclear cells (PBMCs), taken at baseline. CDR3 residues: CASSLMGQGFAGELFF. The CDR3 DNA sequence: TGTGCCAGCAGCTTAATGGGACAGGGGTTTGCCGGGGAGCTGTTTTTT. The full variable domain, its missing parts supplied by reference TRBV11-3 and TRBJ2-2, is EAGVVQSPRYKIIEKKQPVAFWCNPISGHNTLYWYLQNLGQGPELLIRYENEEAVDDSQLPKDRFSAERLKGVDSTLKIQPAELGDSAVYLCASSLMGQGFAGELFFGEGSRLTVL.